The entry below gives a single TCR beta chain sequence along with its context. Its antigen is unknown. PCR involved 60 Vbeta and 13 Jbeta primers. Clones were sequenced by immunoSEQ multiplex PCR, and TCRdb holds only the in-frame ones, with some missing. The table lists 200,000 to 250,000 clones, about 75% of them singletons. This sample stems from a study of cytomegalovirus exposure and HLA in healthy donors. Study in general: Inside one of the first data releases sat about 85 million unique TCRs taken from HLA-typed donors.

General study points: When analyzed later, a missense DCLRE1C variant was found to be linked to TCR beta V- and J-gene trimming. There were 150 or so TCR beta chains listed as cytomegalovirus-associated.

CDR1 and CDR2 (germline): MNHEY, SVGAGI. This CDR3 has 12 residues. Trimming took off 2 bases at V and 5 bases at J, with 7 bases between the two ends. Unrecorded immune exposures were likely, despite nominal health at sampling. Sequenced: PBMCs. The J gene is TRBJ2-7, the V gene TRBV6-5; D might be TRBD1 (5 bases). The clonotype was recovered from a man in his late teens or twenties in good health and CMV-seronegative. CDR3 sequence reads: CASSYGHHEQYF. The CDR3 bases are TGTGCCAGCAGTTACGGACACCACGAGCAGTACTTC.